Sequencing of this TCR beta chain was carried out in a study of T cell responses to AZD1222 COVID-19 vaccine (dated by TCRdb to about 2021). Describing the broader study: Because spike-specific TCR depth and breadth did not differ between the two schedules, AZD1222 recipients who got a second dose at roughly 4 weeks were pooled with those who got a second dose at roughly 12 weeks. TCR sequencing was performed for some 250 trial participants, of whom around 210 were given two doses of AZD1222 and some 26 were given two doses of MenACWY control vaccine. Trial participants were enrolled by age into 18-55, 56-69 and 70-plus year subgroups, with roughly 150, 30 and 60 TCR-sequenced participants respectively. General study outcomes and caveats: Because no day 14 peak-response samples were available, the repertoires could be characterized only after the peak T cell response. Nearly half of unique spike-specific TCRs reportedly recognized epitopes outside regions mutated in the B.1.351 and B.1.1.7 variants. Participants were mostly white British, with more females than males. The authors suggested clonal diversity may have been underestimated. Conclusions about previously exposed vaccinees are limited, since just 5 to 7 AZD1222 recipients were seropositive for SARS-CoV-2 at baseline. CD4 TCRs associated with the vaccine covered the entire spike protein, and the dominant responses were in regions 160-218 and 743-854. A significant rise in spike-specific TCR breadth and depth was observed after two AZD1222 doses relative to day 0 and relative to MenACWY recipients. In the small 56-69-year group, the increase in depth fell short of significance, most likely because of low power.

The CDR3 regions of human TCRbeta chains were analyzed by immunosequencing. As for the original processing: TCRs in the repertoires were compared against a reference library of SARS-CoV-2-specific TCRs that had been generated with the MIRA antigen-specificity platform. Breadth was defined as the fraction of unique TCRs that were SARS-CoV-2-associated, and depth was defined as the fraction of total T cells that were SARS-CoV-2-associated. Using the MIRA data, every spike-specific TCR was mapped to the spike region that the TCR reacted to and assigned to either a CD4 or a CD8 class. Log10-transformed breadth and depth values were compared by one-way ANOVA with Sidak's multiple comparisons tests. The clones in this table, taken by TCRdb from immuneACCESS, are in-frame only. Not every clone is retained; where verified, under half of the shortfall comes from an unresolved V gene, and the cause of the rest is unknown. V and J calls plus clone size are reproduced from that table; the DNA served to infer D and trimming. This sample holds more than 100,000 clones; over 90% were observed only once. The ten largest account for 5.4% of the sample.

In the case of this clone: Its antigen remains undetermined. The sample holds no much larger clone one base away, and base qualities are not on file.

The sample's time point label, decoded: baseline before first vaccination. Vaccinee samples came from UK trials COV001 and COV002, including a single-blind randomized controlled phase 2/3 trial of AZD1222 (ChAdOx1 nCoV-19) in healthy adults. For TCRbeta chain sequencing, PBMC samples from trial participants were taken at day 0 and at day 28 after the second dose. CDR1 and CDR2 are read off the germline V gene (reference sequence) as LNHDA and SQIVND. The CDR3 contains 11 residues, cysteine and phenylalanine counted. Only CDR3 DNA remains: 33 bases, in frame from the first base. V loses 8 bases of germline sequence and J loses 10 bases, and the interval between the two ends is 14 bases.

Here the chain combines TRBV19 and TRBJ1-1, with no confident D gene call. The source is an adult in good health. The sample here was peripheral blood, taken on day 0 of AZD1222 vaccination. The encoded CDR3 is CASSVDGRAFF. The DNA is as follows: TGTGCCAGTTCCGTGGACGGCCGAGCTTTCTTT.